The 25 T cell receptor beta chains below come from one sample, sequenced in a study of response to subunit inactivated influenza vaccine. Using its own MiXCR run on the RT-PCR reads, TCRdb lists one record per CDR3 protein. The sample contains fewer than 350,000 distinct CDR3 sequences, 21% of which appear only once. This material consisted of PBMCs from blood, taken approximately 20 months after vaccination. These receptors were obtained from a man aged 50-75 years who received an inactivated influenza vaccine.

This clonotype was seen a handful of times. The chain has TRBV6-5 and TRBJ2-3; D is ambiguous. Germline loops: CDR1 MNHEY, CDR2 SVGAGI. This CDR3 has 13 residues. Trimming left V 3 bases short and J 1 base short, with 5 bases between. CDR3 DNA sequence: TGTGCCAGCAGTTATACGCGCACAGATACGCAGTATTTT. This encodes CASSYTRTDTQYF.

The rearrangement uses TRBV29-1 and TRBJ2-7; possibly TRBD1 for D (6 bases). Germline assignment: CDR1 SQVTM and CDR2 ANQGSEA. The CDR3 contains 11 residues. The germline V and J ends were trimmed by 7 bases and 6 bases, with 13 bases remaining between them. The CDR3 DNA follows: TGCAGCGCCATGACAGGTTTCGAGCAGTACTTC. This sequence encodes CSAMTGFEQYF.

In its sample, this clonotype was seen a few times. The V gene is TRBV18, the J gene TRBJ1-5; D ambiguous. V was pared by 6 bases and J by 0 bases, with 9 bases between. Germline V gene data show CDR1 as KGHSH and CDR2 as LQKENI. This CDR3 spans 14 amino acids. The CDR3 bases are TGTGCCAGCTCCGTTCGGTATAGCAATCAGCCCCAGCATTTT. It specifies CASSVRYSNQPQHF.

The rearrangement joins TRBV5-6 to TRBJ1-5; TRBD1 matches at 10 bases. With 3 bases clipped from V and 7 bases from J, the junction kept 10 bases outside the gene matches. The CDR3 totals 16 residues. Germline CDR1 and CDR2: SGHDT and YYEEEE. Written as DNA, the CDR3 is TGTGCCAGCAGCTCGGGACAGGGGAGGGTGGGGCAGCCCCAGCATTTT. Translated, it gives CASSSGQGRVGQPQHF.

This clonotype was counted between two and nine times. The rearrangement joins TRBV5-1 to TRBJ1-1, with 11 bases aligning to TRBD1. The CDR3 length is 15 residues. Trimming removed 4 bases from V and 7 bases from J; junction bases left unmatched: 9. Looked up from germline, CDR1 is SGHRS and CDR2 is YFSETQ. Here the CDR3 reads CASSQTDRGRGEAFF. In DNA, the CDR3 is TGCGCCAGCAGCCAAACGGACAGGGGGCGCGGTGAAGCTTTCTTT.

Only a few counts were recorded for this clonotype. The chain uses TRBV10-2 and TRBJ1-1; D gene uncertain. Germline values: CDR1 WSHSY, CDR2 SAAADI. There are 12 residues in the CDR3. Trimming stripped 5 bases from V and 3 bases from J, with 7 bases between. The CDR3 coding sequence is TGCGCCAGCAGTCCGGCGGACACTGAAGCTTTCTTT. It is translated as CASSPADTEAFF.

This clonotype has a count of ten or more. The CDR3 DNA follows: TGCGCCAGCACCACAGATAACTATGGCTACACCTTC. Its protein is CASTTDNYGYTF. The chain recombines TRBV5-1 with TRBJ1-2; D is unresolved. CDR1 is SGHRS, CDR2 YFSETQ, per germline. Deletions cut 6 bases from V and 1 base from J, with 7 bases between. This CDR3 has 12 amino acids.

This clonotype was counted a few times. The chain has TRBV6-2 or TRBV6-3 and TRBJ2-2; D gene ambiguous. Germline CDR1 is MNHEY and CDR2 is SVGEGT. With 0 bases removed from V and 4 bases from J, the gap between germline ends came to 6 bases. The CDR3 is 14 residues long. CDR3 nucleotides: TGTGCCAGCAGTTACTCCGGGCGCACCGGGGAGCTGTTTTTT. This codes for CASSYSGRTGELFF.

This chain uses TRBV12-3 or TRBV12-4 with TRBJ2-1; D ambiguous. The CDR3 contains 12 residues. Trimming pared 7 bases from V and 10 bases from J, leaving 14 bases between. CDR3 amino acids: CASTWTWREQFF. The CDR3 DNA sequence: TGTGCCAGCACTTGGACGTGGCGAGAGCAGTTCTTC.

This clonotype was picked up many times. This chain uses TRBV12-3 or TRBV12-4 with TRBJ1-4, with a tentative D call TRBD1 (5 bases). Trimming removed 7 bases at V and 8 bases at J, with 17 bases between. The CDR3 sequence is 14 residues long. DNA for the CDR3: TGTGCCAGCAAATTGGTGGGGGGGGACGAAAAACTGTTTTTT. Its translation: CASKLVGGDEKLFF.

The gene calls are TRBV5-1 and TRBJ1-1; D call uncertain. Trimming stripped 1 base from V and 3 bases from J, with 13 bases between. Germline V CDR1 and CDR2: SGHRS, YFSETQ. The CDR3 has 15 residues. The DNA for the CDR3 is TGCGCCAGCAGCTTGCACAACACTCGGGACACTGAAGCTTTCTTT. Amino acid sequence: CASSLHNTRDTEAFF.

The gene calls are TRBV12-3 or TRBV12-4 and TRBJ1-2; tentative D call: TRBD1 (6 bases). V lost 6 bases, J lost 5 bases, and 16 bases lay in between. The CDR3 covers 14 residues. The CDR3 DNA reads TGTGCCAGCAGCCCGGGAGGGGGTGGGTATGGCTACACCTTC. Translating gives CASSPGGGGYGYTF.

A remark on this clonotype: It is likely a read error, because the conserved phenylalanine at the end of the CDR3 is missing. This chain joins TRBV11-2 and TRBJ2-5; 14 bases line up with TRBD2. V was pared by 5 bases and J by 5 bases, with 7 bases of the junction left unmatched. Germline CDR1 reads SGHAT; CDR2 reads FQNNGV. The CDR3 runs to 16 residues. In nucleotides, the CDR3 is TGTGCCAGCAGCGATATGGGACTAGCGGGGGTGGAGACCCAGTACTCC. Residues: CASSDMGLAGVETQYS.

The CDR3 region is CASSQLAGVVNEQFF. The CDR3 DNA is TGTGCCAGCAGCCAGTTAGCGGGAGTTGTTAATGAGCAGTTCTTC. The rearrangement joins TRBV4-2 to TRBJ2-1, with 9 bases matching TRBD2. Germline V gene lookup returns CDR1 LGHNA and CDR2 YNFKEQ. V trimming: 3 bases; J trimming: 7 bases; junction bases outside the gene matches: 7. CDR3 length: 15 residues.

The V gene is TRBV29-1, the J gene TRBJ2-1, with D tentatively TRBD1 or TRBD2 (5 bases each). The CDR3 has 13 residues. Deletions cut 4 bases from V and 9 bases from J, with 16 bases between. The germline CDR1 and CDR2 sequences are SQVTM and ANQGSEA. The CDR3 protein is CSVGLGVLGEQFF. The CDR3 nucleotides read TGCAGCGTTGGGCTGGGGGTATTGGGTGAGCAGTTCTTC.

Here the CDR3 DNA reads TGCGCCAGCAGCTTGGGCGGGACCACGAACACTGAAGCTTTCTTT. Translation: CASSLGGTTNTEAFF. The rearrangement joins TRBV5-1 to TRBJ1-1; tentative D call: TRBD1 (5 bases). Germline V lookup: CDR1 SGHRS, CDR2 YFSETQ. The germline V and J ends were trimmed by 0 bases and 1 base, with 10 bases remaining between them. The length of the CDR3 is 15 residues.

A few counts support this clonotype. The V gene is TRBV4-3, the J gene TRBJ2-1; D perhaps matches TRBD2 (5 bases). Deletions cut 0 bases from V and 4 bases from J, with 16 bases between. The CDR3 length is 17 residues. Germline V gene lookup returns CDR1 LGHNA and CDR2 YSLEER. The CDR3 sequence is CASSQDKFEGEYNEQFF. The CDR3 coding sequence is TGCGCCAGCAGCCAAGATAAATTCGAGGGAGAGTACAATGAGCAGTTCTTC.

This clonotype was seen a few times. The CDR3: CAWSEDRGNGYTF. The CDR3 region has the DNA TGTGCCTGGAGTGAGGACAGGGGCAATGGCTACACCTTC. The chain combines TRBV30 with TRBJ1-2; 9 nucleotides match TRBD1. V shed 1 base, J shed 6 bases, and the junction held 3 bases outside the gene matches. The germline CDR1 and CDR2 sequences are GTSNPN and SVGIG (reference sequence). The CDR3 has 13 amino acids.

This clonotype has more than one count but fewer than ten. The genes are TRBV5-1 and TRBJ2-1, with D unresolved. The CDR3 extends over 15 amino acids. The germline CDR1 and CDR2 sequences are SGHRS and YFSETQ. V dropped 0 bases and J dropped 0 bases, with 7 bases sitting between them. CDR3 DNA sequence: TGCGCCAGCAGCTTGGTTGTCAACTCCTACAATGAGCAGTTCTTC. This translates into CASSLVVNSYNEQFF.

This clonotype showed up just a few times. The V and J genes are TRBV3-1 and TRBJ2-3; no clear D gene. Germline CDR1 LGHDT, CDR2 YNNKEL (reference sequence). The CDR3 is 14 residues long. Between the trimmed V and J ends, which lost 4 bases and 2 bases, there was a span of 10 bases. CDR3 sequence (DNA): TGTGCCAGCAGCCCCTCGCCTTACACAGATACGCAGTATTTT. This translates into CASSPSPYTDTQYF.

This chain links TRBV4-1 with TRBJ2-1; D is unclear. The CDR3 is 14 residues long. V was shortened by 3 bases and J by 2 bases, with 8 bases between the two germline ends. Germline V gene data show CDR1 as MGHRA and CDR2 as YSYEKL. Here the CDR3 DNA reads TGCGCCAGCAGCCAGAGGACGACCTACAATGAGCAGTTCTTC. Translating it yields CASSQRTTYNEQFF.

This clonotype was observed a handful of times. V gene TRBV20-1 combines with J gene TRBJ2-1; 11 bases agree with TRBD2. The CDR3 length is 16 residues. The junction had 7 bases not matched to a gene; V was cut back by 3 bases and J by 3 bases. Germline V gene data show CDR1 as DFQATT and CDR2 as SNEGSKA (reference sequence). The CDR3 DNA follows: TGCAGTGCTAGTTCATTAGCGGGGGGGATCTACAATGAGCAGTTCTTC. Amino acids: CSASSLAGGIYNEQFF.

In its sample, this clonotype was seen many times. The chain is built from TRBV29-1 and TRBJ2-5, with D perhaps matching TRBD1 (5 bases). This CDR3 is built from 12 residues. Germline V CDR1 and CDR2: SQVTM, ANQGSEA. Trimming left V 4 bases short and J 5 bases short, with 11 bases between. The CDR3 DNA reads TGCAGCGTTGCTGCGACAGTTGAGACCCAGTACTTC. It codes for CSVAATVETQYF.

The gene calls are TRBV5-6 and TRBJ2-1, with D perhaps TRBD1 (6 bases). V lost 0 bases and J lost 8, with 9 bases in between. CDR3 size: 13 residues. Germline CDR1 is SGHDT and CDR2 is YYEEEE. CDR3 in amino acids: CASSLDRVYEQFF. CDR3 in DNA: TGTGCCAGCAGCTTGGACAGGGTGTATGAGCAGTTCTTC.

The chain carries TRBV4-1 and TRBJ2-1; D might be TRBD1 (5 bases). The V end lost 0 bases, the J end lost 14 bases, and 14 bases lay between the germline ends. The germline gives CDR1 MGHRA, CDR2 YSYEKL. This CDR3 is built from 13 residues. The CDR3 nucleotides read TGCGCCAGCAGCCAAGATAGGGGTATGGCTGAGTTCTTC. This sequence encodes CASSQDRGMAEFF.